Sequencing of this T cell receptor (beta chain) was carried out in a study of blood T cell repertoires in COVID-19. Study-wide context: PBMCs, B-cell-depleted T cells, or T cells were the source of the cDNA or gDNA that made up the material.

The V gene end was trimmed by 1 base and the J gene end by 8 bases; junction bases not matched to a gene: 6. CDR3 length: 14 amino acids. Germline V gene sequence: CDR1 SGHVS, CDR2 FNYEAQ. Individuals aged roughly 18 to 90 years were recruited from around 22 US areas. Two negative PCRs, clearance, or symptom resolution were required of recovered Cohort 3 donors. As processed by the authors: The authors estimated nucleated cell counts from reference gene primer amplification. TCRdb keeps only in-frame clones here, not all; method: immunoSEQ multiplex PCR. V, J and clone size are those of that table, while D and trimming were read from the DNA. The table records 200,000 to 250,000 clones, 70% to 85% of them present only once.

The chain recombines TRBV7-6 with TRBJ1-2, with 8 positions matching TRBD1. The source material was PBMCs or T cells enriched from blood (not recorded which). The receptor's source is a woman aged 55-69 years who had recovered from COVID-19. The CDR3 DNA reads TGTGCCAGCAGCTTAGGGACAGGGCACCGAGGCTACACCTTC. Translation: CASSLGTGHRGYTF.